These 28 T cell receptor beta chains were sequenced from one sample in a study of prognosis after radiotherapy for stage I lung cancer (dated by TCRdb to about 2021). Data came from an Illumina HiSeq 3000. The TCR beta CDR3 region was amplified from genomic DNA by two rounds of multiplex PCR. In the first round of PCR, primers specific to each TRBV and TRBJ gene were used, and the primer sequences are filed in Chinese patent CN105087789A. Using fastp trimming at Q25 and MiXCR clonotype assembly, TCRdb reanalyzed the public sequencing data and kept in-frame beta chains. Under each unique CDR3 protein, matching rows form one entry showing the most common genes and DNA. The sample profile shows about 17,000 distinct CDR3 sequences; about a sixth of them were found once. The ten largest clones take up 35% to 45% of the sample. The sequencing used PBMCs, collected before or after stereotactic body radiation therapy (not recorded which). Receptors were obtained from a donor over 45 with non-small cell lung cancer.

This clonotype was observed many times. This chain connects TRBV14 to TRBJ2-7; perhaps TRBD1 as D (5 bases). Germline CDR1 is SGHDN and CDR2 is FVKESK. Trimming stripped 1 base from V and 2 bases from J, with 9 bases between. The CDR3 is made up of 14 amino acids. CDR3 in amino acids: CASSQAPGTYEQYF. The CDR3 DNA is TGTGCCAGCAGCCAAGCTCCAGGGACCTACGAGCAGTACTTC.

This clonotype was counted ten times or more. The J gene is TRBJ2-1, the V gene TRBV7-9, with 16 bases lining up with TRBD2. Germline V lookup: CDR1 SEHNR, CDR2 FQNEAQ (reference sequence). This CDR3 spans 16 amino acids. The junction had 6 bases not matched to a gene; V was cut back by 5 bases and J by 8 bases. The chain's CDR3 is CASSPKGLAGGHEQFF. CDR3 coding DNA: TGTGCCAGCAGCCCAAAGGGACTAGCGGGGGGGCATGAGCAGTTCTTC. The full variable domain, completed using reference TRBV7-9 and TRBJ2-1, is DTGVSQNPRHKITKRGQNVTFRCDPISEHNRLYWYRQTLGQGPEFLTYFQNEAQLEKSRLLSDRFSAERPKGSFSTLEIQRTEQGDSAMYLCASSPKGLAGGHEQFFGPGTRLTVL.

This clonotype is labeled as medium-sized (0.01 to 0.1%). The rearrangement joins TRBV28 to TRBJ2-3; 7 nucleotides line up with TRBD2. This CDR3 is built from 15 residues. In germline, CDR1 is MDHEN, CDR2 SYDVKM. V lost 6 bases and J lost 1; bases outside the gene matches: 7. The CDR3 is CASSLGEGGTDTQYF. CDR3 in DNA: TGTGCCAGCAGCTTGGGGGAGGGTGGCACAGATACGCAGTATTTT.

This clonotype has ten or more counts. V usage is TRBV5-6 and J usage is TRBJ1-2; 12 bases agree with TRBD1. Looked up from germline, CDR1 is SGHDT and CDR2 is YYEEEE. Germline trimming cut 4 bases from V and 3 bases from J; bases unmatched to any gene: 13. There are 18 residues in the CDR3. CDR3 in amino acids: CASSTGTGGGIVDYGYTF. The CDR3 DNA is TGTGCCAGCAGCACCGGGACAGGGGGCGGTATTGTTGACTATGGCTACACCTTC.

This clonotype was counted at least ten times. The chain employs TRBV5-5 and TRBJ1-1; D call uncertain. Per the germline V gene, CDR1 is SGHKS and CDR2 is YYEKEE (reference sequence). The CDR3 consists of 13 residues. V lost 4 bases to trimming and J lost 1 base, with 8 bases between them. CDR3 sequence: CASSLPGNTEAFF. The CDR3 DNA reads as TGTGCCAGCAGCCTTCCTGGGAACACTGAAGCTTTCTTT. The entire variable domain, with the rest obtained from reference TRBV5-5 and TRBJ1-1, is as follows: DAGVTQSPTHLIKTRGQQVTLRCSPISGHKSVSWYQQVLGQGPQFIFQYYEKEERGRGNFPDRFSARQFPNYSSELNVNALLLGDSALYLCASSLPGNTEAFFGQGTRLTVV.

This clonotype was detected many times. Possible read error: a much larger clone is one base away. This chain uses TRBV11-2 with TRBJ2-7; 8 bases are shared with TRBD1. Germline V gene sequence: CDR1 SGHAT, CDR2 FQNNGV. The CDR3 length is 15 residues. In nucleotides, the CDR3 is TGTACCAGCAGCTTAGATCCGGGACAGGCCTACGAGCAGTACTTC. It encodes CTSSLDPGQAYEQYF.

The genes are TRBV12-3 or TRBV12-4 and TRBJ1-1; D not certain. The germline V and J ends were trimmed by 9 bases and 0 bases, with 14 bases remaining between them. The CDR3 contains 14 residues. CDR3 coding DNA: TGTGCCAGTTTAGGTCCAGGCATGAACACTGAAGCTTTCTTT. Encoded protein: CASLGPGMNTEAFF.

There are many counts of this clonotype. This chain's CDR3 is CASSRPQGPLTQHF. The CDR3 nucleotides read TGTGCCAGCAGTCGGCCCCAGGGCCCGTTGACCCAGCATTTT. The V gene is TRBV6-1, the J gene TRBJ1-5, with a tentative D call TRBD1 (5 bases). This CDR3 has 14 amino acids. Germline V gives CDR1 MNHNS, CDR2 SASEGT. V was shortened by 5 bases and J by 11 bases, with 19 bases between the two germline ends.

This clonotype was counted at least ten times. The J gene is TRBJ2-7, the V gene TRBV19; no clear D. Trimming took 3 bases from V and 3 from J, leaving 9 bases between them. Germline loops: CDR1 LNHDA, CDR2 SQIVND (reference sequence). This CDR3 comprises 13 residues. The CDR3 DNA follows: TGTGCCAGTAGTATCACCGACAACTACGAGCAGTACTTC. Encoded protein: CASSITDNYEQYF.

The rearrangement links TRBV29-1 to TRBJ2-6; 11 nucleotides line up with TRBD1. Germline V CDR1 and CDR2: SQVTM, ANQGSEA. The V gene end was trimmed by 0 bases and the J gene end by 9 bases; junction bases not matched to a gene: 16. CDR3 size: 19 residues. CDR3 DNA sequence: TGCAGCGTTGAAGAGACCTTAGGACAGGGGGCGCCTGGGTTCAACGTCCTGACTTTC. It codes for CSVEETLGQGAPGFNVLTF.

As regards this clonotype: A much larger clone lies a single base off, so this may be a read error. This chain uses TRBV5-4 with TRBJ2-2, with TRBD2 as a possible D gene (6 bases). This CDR3 is 13 amino acids long. From germline, CDR1 is SGHNT and CDR2 YYREEE (reference sequence). Trimming left V 6 bases short and J 6 bases short, with 12 bases between. This CDR3 reads CASNIPSAGELFF. The CDR3 DNA reads TGTGCCAGCAACATCCCTAGCGCCGGGGAGCTGTTTTTT. Full variable domain (remainder filled in from reference TRBV5-4 and TRBJ2-2): ETGVTQSPTHLIKTRGQQVTLRCSSQSGHNTVSWYQQALGQGPQFIFQYYREEENGRGNFPPRFSGLQFPNYSSELNVNALELDDSALYLCASNIPSAGELFFGEGSRLTVL.

This clonotype was seen at least ten times. The chain joins TRBV27 to TRBJ1-1; a weak D match, TRBD1 (5 bases). The CDR3 covers 14 residues. Germline V gene sequence: CDR1 MNHEY, CDR2 SMNVEV (reference sequence). Deletions cut 7 bases from V and 5 bases from J, with 17 bases between. The CDR3 region is CASIKDRRGTEAFF. The CDR3 bases are TGTGCCAGCATAAAAGACAGACGGGGGACTGAAGCTTTCTTT.

This clonotype came up many times. The rearrangement uses TRBV24-1 and TRBJ2-1; TRBD2 is a possible D gene (6 bases). The germline V and J ends were trimmed by 2 bases and 0 bases, with 10 bases remaining between them. Germline V gene lookup returns CDR1 KGHDR and CDR2 SFDVKD. The CDR3 is 16 residues long. CDR3 DNA sequence: TGTGCCACCAGTGATTCGGGGGATCCCTCCTACAATGAGCAGTTCTTC. It codes for CATSDSGDPSYNEQFF.

This clonotype was observed at least ten times. V usage is TRBV20-1 and J usage is TRBJ1-2, with D perhaps TRBD1 (5 bases). The germline V gene encodes CDR1 DFQATT and CDR2 SNEGSKA (reference sequence). This CDR3 is built from 14 residues. Trimming removed 0 bases at V and 4 bases at J, with 12 bases between. CDR3 nucleotide sequence: TGCAGTGCTAGAGAGGCCGGGACTACCTATGGCTACACCTTC. This encodes CSAREAGTTYGYTF.

This clonotype was seen repeatedly, ten times or more. This chain links TRBV20-1 with TRBJ2-3; D might be TRBD1 (6 bases). The CDR3 loop spans 15 amino acids. V lost 0 bases and J lost 0, with 10 bases in between. Germline V gene sequence: CDR1 DFQATT, CDR2 SNEGSKA (reference sequence). Here the CDR3 DNA reads TGCAGTGCTAGAGAGGGGACAACTAGCACAGATACGCAGTATTTT. This translates into CSAREGTTSTDTQYF.

In this sample, this clonotype turned up many times. The chain combines TRBV6-5 with TRBJ2-7, with D tentatively TRBD1 (6 bases). CDR1 MNHEY and CDR2 SVGAGI come from the germline V gene. The CDR3 spans 17 residues. V shed 0 bases and J shed 1 base, with 16 bases lying between them. CDR3 sequence reads: CASSYSIHRAISYEQYF. Written as DNA, the CDR3 is TGTGCCAGCAGTTACTCGATCCACAGGGCCATTTCCTACGAGCAGTACTTC.

This clonotype was counted many times. The rearrangement uses TRBV11-3 and TRBJ2-1, with D unclear. Trimming took 5 bases from V and 0 from J, leaving 5 bases between them. The CDR3 is 13 amino acids. In germline, CDR1 is SGHNT, CDR2 YENEEA. The CDR3 bases are TGTGCCAGCAGCCTACCCTCCTACAATGAGCAGTTCTTC. Encoded protein: CASSLPSYNEQFF. The complete variable domain, with remaining parts taken from reference TRBV11-3 and TRBJ2-1, reads EAGVVQSPRYKIIEKKQPVAFWCNPISGHNTLYWYLQNLGQGPELLIRYENEEAVDDSQLPKDRFSAERLKGVDSTLKIQPAELGDSAVYLCASSLPSYNEQFFGPGTRLTVL.

This clonotype was observed a few times. Only one base separates this from a far larger clonotype, so it likely reflects a read error. The genes are TRBV7-9 and TRBJ2-3; TRBD2 is a possible D gene (5 bases). Germline CDR1 and CDR2: SEHNR and FQNEAQ (reference sequence). The CDR3 consists of 13 residues. The CDR3 DNA reads TGTGCCAGCAGCTTGATGGACTCAGATACGCGGTATTTT. Amino acids: CASSLMDSDTRYF.

This chain uses TRBV28 with TRBJ1-5; D gene unclear. The CDR3 consists of 16 residues. Germline V lookup: CDR1 MDHEN, CDR2 SYDVKM. Trimming took off 3 bases at V and 4 bases at J, with 16 bases between the two ends. The CDR3 DNA reads TGTGCCAGCAGTTTGTTCGGGTCGGGAGGAAATCAGCCCCAGCATTTT. Translating it yields CASSLFGSGGNQPQHF. The full variable domain, rest sourced from reference TRBV28 and TRBJ1-5, is DVKVTQSSRYLVKRTGEKVFLECVQDMDHENMFWYRQDPGLGLRLIYFSYDVKMKEKGDIPEGYSVSREKKERFSLILESASTNQTSMYLCASSLFGSGGNQPQHFGDGTRLSIL.

Worth noting for this clonotype: It differs at one base from a far larger clone, so likely a read error. The chain links TRBV6-5 to TRBJ2-1, with TRBD1 identical over 7 bases. This CDR3 is built from 15 residues. The germline CDR1 and CDR2 sequences are MNHEY and SVGAGI. CDR3 nucleotide sequence: TGTGCCAACAGTCCGGGACAGAGCTCCTACAATGAGCAGTTCTTC. This encodes CANSPGQSSYNEQFF.

This clonotype occurred many times. J is TRBJ1-2 and V is TRBV19; D not resolved. Germline values: CDR1 LNHDA, CDR2 SQIVND (reference sequence). There are 11 residues in the CDR3. The V end was cut by 1 base, the J end by 9 bases, with 6 bases between. The CDR3 protein is CASSIGQRYTF. CDR3 nucleotides: TGTGCCAGTAGTATAGGCCAACGCTACACCTTC.

This clonotype showed up many times. The gene calls are TRBV6-5 and TRBJ2-3; tentative D call: TRBD2 (6 bases). V dropped 2 bases and J dropped 3 bases, with 18 bases sitting between them. Germline V gene data show CDR1 as MNHEY and CDR2 as SVGAGI. CDR3 length equals 17 residues. CDR3 loop: CASSYRKGDWETDTQYF. Written as DNA, the CDR3 is TGTGCCAGCAGTTACAGAAAAGGGGACTGGGAAACAGATACGCAGTATTTT.

This clonotype was detected many times. The chain has TRBV4-3 and TRBJ2-7; 8 bases match TRBD1. Trimming at V came to 0 bases and at J to 7 bases, leaving 11 bases not matched to a gene. Germline values: CDR1 LGHNA, CDR2 YSLEER. The CDR3 runs to 16 residues. The CDR3 spells CASSQDPIQGAGEQYF. The CDR3 bases are TGCGCCAGCAGCCAAGACCCGATCCAGGGGGCGGGAGAGCAGTACTTC.

This clonotype was detected many times. V and J are TRBV11-2 and TRBJ1-4; D gene ambiguous. Looked up from germline, CDR1 is SGHAT and CDR2 is FQNNGV. The CDR3 sequence is 11 residues long. Trimming took 1 base from V and 7 from J, leaving 1 base between them. The CDR3 region has the DNA TGTGCCAGCAGCTTAGGTGAAAAACTGTTTTTT. It codes for CASSLGEKLFF.

This clonotype has a count of ten or more. This chain connects TRBV18 to TRBJ2-4, with unresolved D. The CDR3 length is 15 residues. Trimming cost V 3 bases and J 0 bases, with 9 bases left between them. The germline V gene has CDR1 KGHSH and CDR2 LQKENI. The CDR3 region is CASSPAPLAKNIQYF. CDR3 nucleotide sequence: TGTGCCAGCTCACCGGCTCCCTTAGCCAAAAACATTCAGTACTTC.

This clonotype was counted many times. The chain carries TRBV7-3 and TRBJ2-3, with D unclear. The CDR3 length is 14 residues. Looked up from germline, CDR1 is SGHTA and CDR2 is FQGTGA. Between the trimmed V and J ends, which lost 0 bases and 1 base, there was a span of 5 bases. CDR3 sequence: CASSLTTGTDTQYF. The CDR3 DNA reads TGTGCCAGCAGCTTAACTACAGGCACAGATACGCAGTATTTT. Combining the CDR3 with reference TRBV7-3 and TRBJ2-3 gives the whole variable domain GAGVSQTPSNKVTEKGKYVELRCDPISGHTALYWYRQSLGQGPEFLIYFQGTGAADDSGLPNDRFFAVRPEGSVSTLKIQRTERGDSAVYLCASSLTTGTDTQYFGPGTRLTVL.

The chain links TRBV19 to TRBJ1-5; D possibly corresponds to TRBD1 (6 bases). Germline lookup yields CDR1 LNHDA and CDR2 SQIVND (reference sequence). The CDR3 is 17 residues long. The V and J ends lost 3 bases and 4 bases respectively, with 19 bases between them. CDR3 nucleotides: TGTGCCAGTAGTATGCGGGGAGGGGGACACCAAAATCAGCCCCAGCATTTT. Translating gives CASSMRGGGHQNQPQHF.

Many counts were recorded for this clonotype. CDR3: CASSQGETQYF. The CDR3 nucleotides read TGTGCCAGTAGCCAAGGGGAGACCCAGTACTTC. This chain uses TRBV19 with TRBJ2-5, with D unresolved. V lost 6 bases and J lost 5, with 7 bases in between. This CDR3 contains 11 residues. Per the germline V gene, CDR1 is LNHDA and CDR2 is SQIVND (reference sequence).